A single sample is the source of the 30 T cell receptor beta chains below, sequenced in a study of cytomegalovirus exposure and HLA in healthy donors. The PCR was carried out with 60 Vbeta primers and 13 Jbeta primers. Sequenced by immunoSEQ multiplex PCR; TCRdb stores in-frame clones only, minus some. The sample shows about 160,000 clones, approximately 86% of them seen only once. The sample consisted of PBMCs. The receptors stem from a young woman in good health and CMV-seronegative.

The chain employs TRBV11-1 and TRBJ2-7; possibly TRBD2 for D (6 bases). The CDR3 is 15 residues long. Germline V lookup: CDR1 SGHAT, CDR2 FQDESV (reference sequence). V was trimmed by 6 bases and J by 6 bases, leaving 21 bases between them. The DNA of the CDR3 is TGTGCCAGCAGTCGCAACAGAGCGCTCGGGGGCGAGCAGTACTTC. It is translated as CASSRNRALGGEQYF.

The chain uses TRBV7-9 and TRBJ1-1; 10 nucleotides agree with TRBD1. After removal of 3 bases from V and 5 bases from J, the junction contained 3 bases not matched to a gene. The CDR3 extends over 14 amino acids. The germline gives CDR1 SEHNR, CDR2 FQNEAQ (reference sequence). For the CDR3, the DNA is TGTGCCAGCAGCTTGGACAGGGGGTGGACTGAAGCTTTCTTT. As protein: CASSLDRGWTEAFF.

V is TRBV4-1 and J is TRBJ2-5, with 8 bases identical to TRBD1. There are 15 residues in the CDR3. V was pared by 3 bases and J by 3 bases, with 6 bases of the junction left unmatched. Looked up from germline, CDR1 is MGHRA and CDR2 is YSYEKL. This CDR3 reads CASSQPGTGEETQYF. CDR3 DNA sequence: TGCGCCAGCAGCCAGCCCGGGACAGGAGAAGAGACCCAGTACTTC.

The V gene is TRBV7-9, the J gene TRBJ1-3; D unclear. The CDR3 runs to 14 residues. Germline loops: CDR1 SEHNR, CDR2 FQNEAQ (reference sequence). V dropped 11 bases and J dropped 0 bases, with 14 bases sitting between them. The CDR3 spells CARSAGNSGNTIYF. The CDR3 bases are TGTGCCCGCTCGGCGGGGAACTCTGGAAACACCATATATTTT.

The CDR3 coding sequence is TGTGCCAGCAGTACGGACATTTATGAAGCTTTCTTT. Translation: CASSTDIYEAFF. This chain links TRBV28 with TRBJ1-1; TRBD1 might be the D (5 bases). Trimming removed 5 bases at V and 7 bases at J, with 11 bases between. Germline CDR1 is MDHEN and CDR2 is SYDVKM. CDR3 size: 12 residues.

CDR3 coding DNA: TGTGCCAGCAGCCAGGCTAGGGAGACTCACACAGATACGCAGTATTTT. Its translation is CASSQARETHTDTQYF. The chain couples TRBV7-3 to TRBJ2-3, with a tentative D call TRBD2 (5 bases). The CDR3 has 16 residues. V was trimmed by 5 bases and J by 2 bases, leaving 17 bases between them. Germline V CDR1 and CDR2: SGHTA, FQGTGA.

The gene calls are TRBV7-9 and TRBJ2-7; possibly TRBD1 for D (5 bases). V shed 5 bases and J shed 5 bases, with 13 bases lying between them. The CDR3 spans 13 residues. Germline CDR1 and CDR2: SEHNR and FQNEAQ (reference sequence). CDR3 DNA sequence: TGTGCCAGCAGCCAGGGCGGCTTGGACGAGCAGTACTTC. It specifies CASSQGGLDEQYF.

The CDR3 loop reads CASSLQGARSYEQYF. The CDR3, as DNA: TGTGCCAGCAGCCTCCAGGGGGCCCGCTCCTACGAGCAGTACTTC. The chain employs TRBV11-1 and TRBJ2-7; 8 bases line up with TRBD1. J was trimmed by 0 bases and V by 5 bases; bases with no gene match: 6. The germline V gene has CDR1 SGHAT and CDR2 FQDESV (reference sequence). This CDR3 has 15 amino acids.

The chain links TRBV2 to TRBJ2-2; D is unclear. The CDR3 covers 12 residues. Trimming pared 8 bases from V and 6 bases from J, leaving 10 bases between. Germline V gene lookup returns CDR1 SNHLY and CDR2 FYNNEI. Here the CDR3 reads CASLDSSGELFF. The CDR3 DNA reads TGTGCCAGCCTAGACTCTTCCGGGGAGCTGTTTTTT. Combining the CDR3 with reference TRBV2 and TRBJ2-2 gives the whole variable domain EPEVTQTPSHQVTQMGQEVILRCVPISNHLYFYWYRQILGQKVEFLVSFYNNEISEKSEIFDDQFSVERPDGSNFTLKIRSTKLEDSAMYFCASLDSSGELFFGEGSRLTVL.

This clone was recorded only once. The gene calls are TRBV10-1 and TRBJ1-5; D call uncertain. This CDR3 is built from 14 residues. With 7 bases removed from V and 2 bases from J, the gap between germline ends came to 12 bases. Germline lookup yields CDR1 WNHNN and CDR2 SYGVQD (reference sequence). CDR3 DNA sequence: TGCGCCAGCACCGGAGGGAGGGGCAATCAGCCCCAGCATTTT. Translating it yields CASTGGRGNQPQHF.

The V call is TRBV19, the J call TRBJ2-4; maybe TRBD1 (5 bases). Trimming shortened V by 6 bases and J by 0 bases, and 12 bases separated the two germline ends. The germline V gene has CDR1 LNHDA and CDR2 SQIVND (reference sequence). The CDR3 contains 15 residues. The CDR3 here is CASRRTPLAKNIQYF. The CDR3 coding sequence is TGTGCCAGTAGGAGGACACCCCTAGCCAAAAACATTCAGTACTTC. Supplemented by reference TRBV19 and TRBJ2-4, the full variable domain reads DGGITQSPKYLFRKEGQNVTLSCEQNLNHDAMYWYRQDPGQGLRLIYYSQIVNDFQKGDIAEGYSVSREKKESFPLTVTSAQKNPTAFYLCASRRTPLAKNIQYFGAGTRLSVL.

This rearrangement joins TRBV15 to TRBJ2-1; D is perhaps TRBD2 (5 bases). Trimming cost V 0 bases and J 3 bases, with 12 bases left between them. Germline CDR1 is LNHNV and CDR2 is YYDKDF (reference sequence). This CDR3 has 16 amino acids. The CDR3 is CATSREREGYYNEQFF. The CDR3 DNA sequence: TGTGCCACCAGCAGAGAACGGGAAGGTTACTACAATGAGCAGTTCTTC.

Written as DNA, the CDR3 is TGTGCCAGCAGTTTGGGAGGTGAAAAACTGTTTTTT. Its translation is CASSLGGEKLFF. The chain has TRBV28 and TRBJ1-4; no definite D call. CDR1 MDHEN and CDR2 SYDVKM come from the germline V gene. V dropped 3 bases and J dropped 7 bases, with 6 bases sitting between them. The length of the CDR3 is 12 residues. Supplemented by reference TRBV28 and TRBJ1-4, the full variable domain reads DVKVTQSSRYLVKRTGEKVFLECVQDMDHENMFWYRQDPGLGLRLIYFSYDVKMKEKGDIPEGYSVSREKKERFSLILESASTNQTSMYLCASSLGGEKLFFGSGTQLSVL.

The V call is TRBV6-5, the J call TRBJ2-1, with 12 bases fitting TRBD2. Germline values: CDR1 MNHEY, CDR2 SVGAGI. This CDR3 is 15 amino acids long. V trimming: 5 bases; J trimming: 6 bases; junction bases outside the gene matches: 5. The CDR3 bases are TGTGCCAGCAGTCTTTCGACTAGCGGGGGCAATGAGCAGTTCTTC. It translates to CASSLSTSGGNEQFF.

The CDR3, as DNA: TGTGCCAGCAGACCGGGACTCAGCTATGGCTACACCTTC. Translation: CASRPGLSYGYTF. The chain is built from TRBV28 and TRBJ1-2, with TRBD1 as a possible D gene (5 bases). The CDR3 spans 13 residues. CDR1 is MDHEN, CDR2 SYDVKM, per germline. Trimming removed 6 bases at V and 4 bases at J, with 12 bases between.

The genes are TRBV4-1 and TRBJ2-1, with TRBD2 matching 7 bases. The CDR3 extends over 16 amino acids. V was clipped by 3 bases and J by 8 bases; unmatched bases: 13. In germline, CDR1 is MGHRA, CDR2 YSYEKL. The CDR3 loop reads CASSQSFAGDFDEQFF. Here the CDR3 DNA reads TGCGCCAGCAGCCAGAGCTTCGCGGGAGATTTCGATGAGCAGTTCTTC.

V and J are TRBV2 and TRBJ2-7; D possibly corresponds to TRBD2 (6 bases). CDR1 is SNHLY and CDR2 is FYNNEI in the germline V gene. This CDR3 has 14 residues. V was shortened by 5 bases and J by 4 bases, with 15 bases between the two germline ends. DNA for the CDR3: TGTGCCAGCAGTTCGGACGTGCGGGGTTACGAGCAGTACTTC. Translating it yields CASSSDVRGYEQYF.

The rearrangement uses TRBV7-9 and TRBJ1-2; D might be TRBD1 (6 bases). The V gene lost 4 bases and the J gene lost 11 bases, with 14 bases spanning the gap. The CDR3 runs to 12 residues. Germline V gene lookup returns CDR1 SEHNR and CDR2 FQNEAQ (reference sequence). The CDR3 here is CASSSQQGSYTF. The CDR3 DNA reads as TGTGCCAGCAGCTCCCAACAGGGCTCGTACACCTTC.

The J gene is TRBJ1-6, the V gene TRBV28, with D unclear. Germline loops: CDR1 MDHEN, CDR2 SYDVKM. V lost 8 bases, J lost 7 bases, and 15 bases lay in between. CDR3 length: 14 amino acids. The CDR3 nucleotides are TGTGCCAGCCAGGAAGGATTATGGAATTCACCCCTCCACTTT. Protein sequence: CASQEGLWNSPLHF.

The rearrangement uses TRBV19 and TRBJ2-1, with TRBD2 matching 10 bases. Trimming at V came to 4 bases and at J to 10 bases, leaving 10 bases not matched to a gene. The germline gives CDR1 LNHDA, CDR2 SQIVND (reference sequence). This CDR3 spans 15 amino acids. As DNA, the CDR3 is TGTGCCAGTAGTACGACCTGGGGTAGCGGGAGGGAGCAGTTCTTC. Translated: CASSTTWGSGREQFF.

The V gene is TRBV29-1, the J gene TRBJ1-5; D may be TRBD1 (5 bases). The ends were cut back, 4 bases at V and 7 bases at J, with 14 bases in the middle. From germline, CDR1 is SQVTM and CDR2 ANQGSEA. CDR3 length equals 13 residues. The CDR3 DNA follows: TGCAGCGTTGTAGTCGGCGGGGGACAGCCCCAGCATTTT. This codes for CSVVVGGGQPQHF.

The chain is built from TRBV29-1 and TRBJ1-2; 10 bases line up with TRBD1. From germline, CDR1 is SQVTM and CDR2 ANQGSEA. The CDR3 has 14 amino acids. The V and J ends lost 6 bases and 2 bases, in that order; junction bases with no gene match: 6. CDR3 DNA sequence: TGCAGCGTCACCGGGACAGGGGCGAACTATGGCTACACCTTC. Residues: CSVTGTGANYGYTF.

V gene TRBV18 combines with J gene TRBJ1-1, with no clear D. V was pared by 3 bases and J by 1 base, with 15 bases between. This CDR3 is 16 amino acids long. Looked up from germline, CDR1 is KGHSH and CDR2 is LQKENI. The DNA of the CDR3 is TGTGCCAGCTCACCTAGAGCGGATGGGTCGAACACTGAAGCTTTCTTT. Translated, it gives CASSPRADGSNTEAFF.

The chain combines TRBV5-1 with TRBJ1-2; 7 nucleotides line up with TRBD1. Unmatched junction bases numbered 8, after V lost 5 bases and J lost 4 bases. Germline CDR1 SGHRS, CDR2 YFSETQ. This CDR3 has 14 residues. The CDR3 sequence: CASRDRPDLYGYTF. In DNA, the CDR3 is TGCGCCAGCAGGGACAGGCCTGACCTCTATGGCTACACCTTC. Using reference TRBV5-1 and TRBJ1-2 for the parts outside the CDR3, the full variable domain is KAGVTQTPRYLIKTRGQQVTLSCSPISGHRSVSWYQQTPGQGLQFLFEYFSETQRNKGNFPGRFSGRQFSNSRSEMNVSTLELGDSALYLCASRDRPDLYGYTFGSGTRLTVV.

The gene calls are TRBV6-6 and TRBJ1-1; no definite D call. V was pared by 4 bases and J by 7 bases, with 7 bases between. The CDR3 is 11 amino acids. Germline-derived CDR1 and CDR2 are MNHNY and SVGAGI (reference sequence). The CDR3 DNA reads TGTGCCAGCAGTTTCCTAATTGAAGCTTTCTTT. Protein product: CASSFLIEAFF.

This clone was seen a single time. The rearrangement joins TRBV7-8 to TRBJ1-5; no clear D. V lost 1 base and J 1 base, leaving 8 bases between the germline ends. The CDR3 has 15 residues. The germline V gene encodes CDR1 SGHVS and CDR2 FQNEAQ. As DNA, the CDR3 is TGTGCCAGCAGCTTAGATGGAGGGAGCAATCAGCCCCAGCATTTT. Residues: CASSLDGGSNQPQHF.

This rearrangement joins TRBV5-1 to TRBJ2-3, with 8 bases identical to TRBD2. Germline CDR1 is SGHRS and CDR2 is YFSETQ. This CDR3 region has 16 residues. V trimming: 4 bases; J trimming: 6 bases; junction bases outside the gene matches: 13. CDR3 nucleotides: TGCGCCAGCAGCGATCTAGCGGGCGGACTCACTGATACGCAGTATTTT. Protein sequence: CASSDLAGGLTDTQYF.

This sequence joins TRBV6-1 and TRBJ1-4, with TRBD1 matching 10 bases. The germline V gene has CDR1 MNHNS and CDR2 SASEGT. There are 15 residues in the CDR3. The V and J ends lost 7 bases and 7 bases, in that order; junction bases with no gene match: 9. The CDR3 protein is CASTLRQGAGEKLFF. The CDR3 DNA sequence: TGTGCCAGCACGCTGAGACAGGGGGCGGGTGAAAAACTGTTTTTT.

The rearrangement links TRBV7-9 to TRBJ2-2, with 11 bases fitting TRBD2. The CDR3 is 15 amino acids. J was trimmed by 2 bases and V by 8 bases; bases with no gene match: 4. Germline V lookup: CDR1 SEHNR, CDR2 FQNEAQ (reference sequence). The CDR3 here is CASAGTSGNTGELFF. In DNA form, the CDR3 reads TGTGCCAGCGCCGGGACTAGCGGAAACACCGGGGAGCTGTTTTTT.

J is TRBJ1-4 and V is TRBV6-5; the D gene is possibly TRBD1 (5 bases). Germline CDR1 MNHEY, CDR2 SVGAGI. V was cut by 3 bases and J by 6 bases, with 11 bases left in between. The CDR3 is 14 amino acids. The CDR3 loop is CASSYGGTDEKLFF. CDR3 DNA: TGTGCCAGCAGTTATGGAGGGACGGATGAAAAACTGTTTTTT.